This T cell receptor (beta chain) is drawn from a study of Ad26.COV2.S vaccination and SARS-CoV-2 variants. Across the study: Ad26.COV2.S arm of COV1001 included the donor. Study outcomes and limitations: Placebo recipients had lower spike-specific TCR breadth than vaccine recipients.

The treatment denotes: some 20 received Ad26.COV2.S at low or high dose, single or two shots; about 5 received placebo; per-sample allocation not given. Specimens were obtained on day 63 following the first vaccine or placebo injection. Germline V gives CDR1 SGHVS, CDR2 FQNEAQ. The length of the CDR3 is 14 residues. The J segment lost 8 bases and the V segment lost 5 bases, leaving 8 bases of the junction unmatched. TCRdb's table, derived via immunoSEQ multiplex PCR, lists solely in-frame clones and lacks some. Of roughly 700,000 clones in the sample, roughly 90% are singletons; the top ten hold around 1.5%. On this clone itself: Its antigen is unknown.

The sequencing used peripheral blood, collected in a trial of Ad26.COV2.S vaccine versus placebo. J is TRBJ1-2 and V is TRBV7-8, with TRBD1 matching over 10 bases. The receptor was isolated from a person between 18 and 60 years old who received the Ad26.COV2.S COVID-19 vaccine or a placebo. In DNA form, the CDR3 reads TGTGCCAGCAGCCCCCCGACAGGGGGCGTCGGCTACACCTTC. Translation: CASSPPTGGVGYTF.